This is a list of T cell receptor beta chains from one sample in a study of blood T cell repertoires in COVID-19. This table comes from immunoSEQ multiplex PCR, and its TCRdb copy is limited to in-frame clones, with some not included. The table has about 170,000 clones, 83% seen once. The specimen was peripheral blood. These receptor sequences come from a woman aged 80 or over with acute or convalescent COVID-19. Each CDR3 is given with its conserved first and last residue. A D gene is named only where the DNA matches it firmly. Where a row states a size, it is once, few, many or the class of an expanded clone; other rows omit it.

clone_size	v_call	d_call	j_call	cdr3_nt	cdr3_aa
NA	TRBV7-2	TRBD2	TRBJ2-7	TGTGCCAGCAGCTTAGAACTAGCGGGAGGTAACGAGCAGTACTTC	CASSLELAGGNEQYF
NA	TRBV6-6	NA	TRBJ2-6	TGTGCCAGCAGTTACGGGCCCTCTGGGGCCAACGTCCTGACTTTC	CASSYGPSGANVLTF
NA	TRBV10-1	NA	TRBJ2-3	TGCGCCAGCAGTGAGTCGGGGCTGCTCGGAGGGGATACGCAGTATTTT	CASSESGLLGGDTQYF
few	TRBV7-9	NA	TRBJ2-2	TGTGCCAGCAGCTTAACCTCGGTGTTGCGGGGAGCGAACACCGGGGAGCTGTTTTTT	CASSLTSVLRGANTGELFF
NA	TRBV3-1/TRBV3-2	TRBD1	TRBJ1-2	TGTGCCAGCAGCCAGGCGGGACAGGGGGATTGCTATGGCTACACCTTC	CASSQAGQGDCYGYTF
NA	TRBV5-5	NA	TRBJ2-3	TGTGCCAGCAGCGTGGGTACTCATACTAGCACAGATACGCAGTATTTT	CASSVGTHTSTDTQYF
NA	TRBV5-1	NA	TRBJ2-3	TGCGCCAGCAGCTTGGCAGGGTGGAGCACAGATACGCAGTATTTT	CASSLAGWSTDTQYF
NA	TRBV3-1/TRBV3-2	TRBD2	TRBJ2-1	TGTGCCAGCAGCCAGACCCCACGGACTAGCGGTCGTCTTGGGCAGTTCTTC	CASSQTPRTSGRLGQFF
NA	TRBV29-1	TRBD1	TRBJ2-5	TGCAGCGTTGGCATAGGGACAGTTCAAGAGACCCAGTACTTC	CSVGIGTVQETQYF
NA	TRBV6-5	NA	TRBJ1-1	TGTGCCAGCGTGAGGGAGGGGCGAGGCACTGAAGCTTTCTTT	CASVREGRGTEAFF
NA	TRBV3-1/TRBV3-2	NA	TRBJ1-2	TGTGCCAGCAGCCAGGCCGCCGGTGGACACACCTATGGCTACACCTTC	CASSQAAGGHTYGYTF
NA	TRBV30	TRBD1	TRBJ2-3	TGTGCCTGGGGACAGGGGTACCGCACAGATACGCAGTATTTT	CAWGQGYRTDTQYF
NA	TRBV28	NA	TRBJ1-5	TGTGCCAGCAGGGGGCCAAATCAGCCCCAGCATTTT	CASRGPNQPQHF
NA	TRBV7-2	TRBD1	TRBJ2-1	TGTGCCAGCAGCTTATATACGGGACAGGGTGAATGGTTCTTC	CASSLYTGQGEWFF
NA	TRBV5-5	TRBD1	TRBJ1-1	TGTGCCAGCAGCTTGGAGACAGGGCGGAACACTGAAGCTTTCTTT	CASSLETGRNTEAFF
few	TRBV19	TRBD1	TRBJ1-1	TGTGCCAGTAGTACCCTCGGACAGGATAAAGCTTTCTTT	CASSTLGQDKAFF
NA	TRBV11-2	NA	TRBJ2-1	TGTGCCAGCAGCTTACAACGGAGCTCCTACAATGAGCAGTTCTTC	CASSLQRSSYNEQFF
NA	TRBV7-2	TRBD1	TRBJ1-1	TGTGCCAGCAGCGGAGGGACAGTGAACACTGAAGCTTTCTTT	CASSGGTVNTEAFF
NA	TRBV28	NA	TRBJ2-6	TGTGCCAGCAGTTTGAAGGGGTCTGGGGCCAACGTCCTGACTTTC	CASSLKGSGANVLTF
NA	TRBV7-2	NA	TRBJ1-2	TGTGCCAGCAGCTTAGTGGGGGGAAGTTCCACCTTC	CASSLVGGSSTF
NA	TRBV5-1	NA	TRBJ2-1	TGCGCCAGCAGCCAAAATACAGGGAGCTCCTACAATGAGCAGTTCTTC	CASSQNTGSSYNEQFF
NA	TRBV10-3	NA	TRBJ1-2	TGTGCCATCAGTGAGTCGGGCAGGGGTAACTATGGCTACACCTTC	CAISESGRGNYGYTF
NA	TRBV4-3	NA	TRBJ1-4	TGCGCCAGCAGCCAAGTCCTCGACAGGCCTAATGAAAAACTGTTTTTT	CASSQVLDRPNEKLFF
once	TRBV7-2	NA	TRBJ1-1	TGTGCCAGCAGTGGCGGATCTATGAACACTGAAGCTTTCTTT	CASSGGSMNTEAFF
few	TRBV5-8	NA	TRBJ2-7	TGTGCCAGCAATCCGGCCGAGGACTATACCTACGAGCAGTACTTC	CASNPAEDYTYEQYF
NA	TRBV19	NA	TRBJ2-2	TGTGCCAGTAATGCAGGAATGAACACCGGGGAGCTGTTTTTT	CASNAGMNTGELFF
NA	TRBV18	TRBD1	TRBJ2-7	TGTGCCAGCTCAGCGATGACAGGGGTCGAATACGAGCAGTACTTC	CASSAMTGVEYEQYF
NA	TRBV7-2	NA	TRBJ2-5	TGTGCCAGCAGCTCACAGGAAACACGCGGCAATTCCCAGTACTTC	CASSSQETRGNSQYF
NA	TRBV29-1	TRBD2	TRBJ2-1	TGCAGCGTGGCGCGGGAGGGCCTAAGCTCCTACAATGAGCAGTTCTTC	CSVAREGLSSYNEQFF
NA	TRBV7-9	NA	TRBJ2-2	TGTGCCAGCAGCTTAGGGGCAGGACTGAACACCGGGGAGCTGTTTTTT	CASSLGAGLNTGELFF
NA	TRBV5-1	TRBD2	TRBJ2-7	TGCGCCAGCAGCTTGTACCCTAGCGGGAGCCCCTCCTACGAGCAGTACTTC	CASSLYPSGSPSYEQYF
NA	TRBV30	NA	TRBJ1-1	TGTGCCTGGAGTGTCTACCCGAACACTGAAGCTTTCTTT	CAWSVYPNTEAFF
NA	TRBV21-1	NA	TRBJ1-5	TGTGCCAGCAGCAACCCGTCGGACACCCAAAACGCCAAAAATAGCAATCAGCCCCAGCATTTT	CASSNPSDTQNAKNSNQPQHF
NA	TRBV4-1	TRBD1	TRBJ1-6	TGCGCCAGCAGCCAAGTTCAGGGGGCGGCGATATCACCCCTCCACTTT	CASSQVQGAAISPLHF
once	TRBV5-4	TRBD1	TRBJ1-1	TGTGCCAGCAGATTAGACAGGGGGGGGAACACTGAAGCTTTCTTT	CASRLDRGGNTEAFF
few	TRBV19	TRBD2	TRBJ2-4	TGTGCCAGTAGGCCGGGACTAGCGGGAAAAAACATTCAGTACTTC	CASRPGLAGKNIQYF
NA	TRBV11-3	NA	TRBJ1-3	TGTGCCAGCAGCCAAGACTCGGGAAACACCATATATTTT	CASSQDSGNTIYF
NA	TRBV5-1	TRBD1	TRBJ2-5	TGCGCCAGCAGCTACGGACAGGGAGCAGAGACCCAGTACTTC	CASSYGQGAETQYF
NA	TRBV4-3	NA	TRBJ2-1	TGCGCCAGCAGCCAAGATACTTCGGGTAATCACAATGAGCAGTTCTTC	CASSQDTSGNHNEQFF
once	TRBV30	TRBD1	TRBJ2-2	TGTGCCTGGAGTGGGCAAACTAGGGGGCCCGGGGAGCTGTTTTTT	CAWSGQTRGPGELFF
NA	TRBV5-1	TRBD1	TRBJ1-1	TGCGCCAGCAGCGCCGGGACAGCTAACACTGAAGCTTTCTTT	CASSAGTANTEAFF
NA	TRBV7-2	NA	TRBJ2-3	TGTGCCAGCAGCTTGCGAAACCCAGGGGTTGGCACAGATACGCAGTATTTT	CASSLRNPGVGTDTQYF
NA	TRBV7-2	TRBD1	TRBJ1-6	TGTGCCAGCAGCTTAGCAGGCAATATAGGGGACAGGGGGGGGAAACCCCTCCACTTT	CASSLAGNIGDRGGKPLHF
NA	TRBV5-6	NA	TRBJ2-1	TGTGCCAGCAGCTTGTTCGGGACAAACATCTACAATGAGCAGTTCTTC	CASSLFGTNIYNEQFF
NA	TRBV3-1/TRBV3-2	NA	TRBJ2-3	TGTGCCAGCAGCCGCATCCGGGGAAGCACAGATACGCAGTATTTT	CASSRIRGSTDTQYF